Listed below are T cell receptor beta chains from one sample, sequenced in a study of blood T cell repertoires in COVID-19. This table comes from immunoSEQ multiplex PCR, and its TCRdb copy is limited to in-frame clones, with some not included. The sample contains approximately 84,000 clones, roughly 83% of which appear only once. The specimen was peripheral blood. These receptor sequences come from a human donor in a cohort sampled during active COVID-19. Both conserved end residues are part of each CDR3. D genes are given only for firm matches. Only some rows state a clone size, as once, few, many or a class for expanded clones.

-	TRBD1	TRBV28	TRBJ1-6	CASNPGTAKYSPLHF	TGTGCCAGCAATCCCGGGACAGCGAAATATTCACCCCTCCACTTT
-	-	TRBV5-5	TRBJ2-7	CASSSPSEGTYEQYF	TGTGCCAGCAGCTCCCCCAGTGAGGGAACCTACGAGCAGTACTTC
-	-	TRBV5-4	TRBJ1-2	CASSLDQVANYGYTF	TGTGCCAGCAGCTTGGATCAGGTAGCTAACTATGGCTACACCTTC
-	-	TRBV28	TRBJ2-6	CASRSMSGRRPIDSGANVLTF	TGTGCCAGCAGATCCATGAGTGGTAGGAGACCCATCGACTCTGGGGCCAACGTCCTGACTTTC
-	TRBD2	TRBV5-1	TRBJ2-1	CASSLVLAGGPNNEQFF	TGCGCCAGCAGCTTGGTACTAGCGGGAGGGCCGAACAATGAGCAGTTCTTC
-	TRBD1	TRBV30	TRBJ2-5	CARRDREAQYF	TGTGCCAGACGGGACAGGGAGGCCCAGTACTTC
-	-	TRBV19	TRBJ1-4	CASSQGIANEKLFF	TGTGCCAGTAGCCAGGGGATTGCTAATGAAAAACTGTTTTTT
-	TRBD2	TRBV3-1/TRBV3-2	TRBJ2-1	CASSRRLAGRVNEQFF	TGTGCCAGCAGCCGCCGACTAGCGGGGCGCGTCAATGAGCAGTTCTTC
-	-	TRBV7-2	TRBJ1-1	CASSFFTGSTTEAFF	TGTGCCAGCAGCTTTTTCACAGGTTCCACCACTGAAGCTTTCTTT
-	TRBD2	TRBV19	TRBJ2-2	CASSTPSGGNTGELFF	TGTGCCAGTAGTACCCCTAGCGGGGGAAACACCGGGGAGCTGTTTTTT
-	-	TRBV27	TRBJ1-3	CASRLSSGNTIYF	TGTGCCAGCAGGCTAAGCTCTGGAAACACCATATATTTT
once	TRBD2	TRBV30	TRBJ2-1	CAWSDPRAGVSSYNEQFF	TGTGCCTGGAGTGACCCGAGAGCGGGGGTAAGCTCCTACAATGAGCAGTTCTTC
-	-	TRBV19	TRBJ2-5	CASSITGLETQYF	TGTGCCAGTAGTATCACAGGGTTGGAGACCCAGTACTTC
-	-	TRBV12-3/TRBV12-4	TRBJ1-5	CASSMQGNQPQHF	TGTGCCAGCAGTATGCAGGGCAATCAGCCCCAGCATTTT
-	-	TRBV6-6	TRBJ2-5	CASTRDLQETQYF	TGTGCCAGCACGCGGGACTTGCAAGAGACCCAGTACTTC
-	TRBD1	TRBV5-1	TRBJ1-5	CASSLGQGGSNQPQHF	TGCGCCAGCAGCTTGGGACAGGGGGGTAGCAATCAGCCCCAGCATTTT
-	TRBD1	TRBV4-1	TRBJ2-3	CASSQVGGQGKYF	TGCGCCAGCAGCCAAGTAGGGGGACAGGGGAAGTATTTT
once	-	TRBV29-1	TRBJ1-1	CSVGPGTEAFF	TGCAGCGTTGGTCCAGGGACTGAAGCTTTCTTT
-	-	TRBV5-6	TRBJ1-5	CASSPGGGQPQHF	TGTGCCAGCAGTCCCGGGGGAGGTCAGCCCCAGCATTTT
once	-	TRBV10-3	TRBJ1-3	CAISESTRVNTIYF	TGTGCCATCAGTGAGTCTACTAGGGTTAACACCATATATTTT
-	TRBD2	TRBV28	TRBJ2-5	CASSGGGQETQYF	TGTGCCAGCAGTGGGGGGGGGCAAGAGACCCAGTACTTC
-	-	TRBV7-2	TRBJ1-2	CASSPPGMLNYGYTF	TGTGCCAGCAGCCCCCCGGGAATGCTTAACTATGGCTACACCTTC
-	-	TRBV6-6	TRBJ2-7	CASSYYPILEDEQYF	TGTGCCAGCAGTTATTACCCAATTTTGGAGGACGAGCAGTACTTC
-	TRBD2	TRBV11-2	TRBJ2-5	CASSFTSGGGQETQYF	TGTGCCAGCAGCTTTACTAGCGGGGGCGGCCAAGAGACCCAGTACTTC
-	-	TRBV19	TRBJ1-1	CASSIFRLGARGVNTEAFF	TGTGCCAGTAGTATATTTCGGTTGGGGGCACGAGGAGTGAACACTGAAGCTTTCTTT
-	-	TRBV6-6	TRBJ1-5	CASSYGQVPGQPQHF	TGTGCCAGCAGTTACGGGCAGGTACCAGGGCAGCCCCAGCATTTT